This entry features one T cell receptor (beta chain) sequence. The data are from a study of T cell changes during pregnancy in multiple sclerosis. Produced via immunoSEQ multiplex PCR; TCRdb's table is partial and in-frame only. This sample yields some 80,000 clones, of which about 89% are seen a single time; approximately 0.97% belongs to the top ten. The CDR3 sequence is 13 residues long. The V end lost 4 bases, the J end lost 6 bases, and 13 bases lay between the germline ends. Germline V CDR1 and CDR2: SGHTS, YDEGEE. This sequence was found in a female donor in good health, enrolled as a control in a pregnancy study. This sequence joins TRBV5-8 and TRBJ1-1; D uncertain. The specimen comprised peripheral blood, sampled in the first trimester of pregnancy. CDR3 sequence: CASSQQWIPEAFF. The CDR3 nucleotides read TGTGCCAGCAGCCAACAGTGGATCCCTGAAGCTTTCTTT. Together with reference TRBV5-8 and TRBJ1-1, the CDR3 gives the full variable domain: EAGVTQSPTHLIKTRGQQATLRCSPISGHTSVYWYQQALGLGLQFLLWYDEGEERNRGNFPPRFSGRQFPNYSSELNVNALELEDSALYLCASSQQWIPEAFFGQGTRLTVV.